The 17 T cell receptor beta chains below all came from one sample that was sequenced in a study of T cells in narcolepsy. Data came from immunoSEQ multiplex PCR; TCRdb stores just in-frame clones and leaves some out. The repertoire holds fewer than 35,000 clones, with less than 85% as singletons. Sequencing was done on a sample of CD45RA- memory CD4+ T cells from PBMCs. The receptors here all came from a human donor with narcolepsy.

The rearrangement uses TRBV28 and TRBJ2-3; D may be TRBD1 or TRBD2 (5 bases each). CDR1 and CDR2 from the germline V gene are MDHEN and SYDVKM. This CDR3 spans 13 amino acids. Trimming left V 10 bases short and J 0 bases short, with 11 bases between. CDR3 in DNA: TGTGCCACCAAACGGGACAGCACAGATACGCAGTATTTT. The encoded protein is CATKRDSTDTQYF. Supplemented by reference TRBV28 and TRBJ2-3, the full variable domain reads DVKVTQSSRYLVKRTGEKVFLECVQDMDHENMFWYRQDPGLGLRLIYFSYDVKMKEKGDIPEGYSVSREKKERFSLILESASTNQTSMYLCATKRDSTDTQYFGPGTRLTVL.

V gene TRBV5-4 combines with J gene TRBJ2-5; no firm D call. This CDR3 region has 14 residues. CDR1 and CDR2 from the germline V gene are SGHNT and YYREEE (reference sequence). Trimming took 6 bases from V and 0 from J, leaving 12 bases between them. The CDR3: CASTKFGYQETQYF. The CDR3 coding sequence is TGTGCCAGCACCAAGTTCGGCTACCAAGAGACCCAGTACTTC.

The CDR3 spells CASSSLMNTEAFF. Written as DNA, the CDR3 is TGCGCCAGCAGCTCTCTCATGAACACTGAAGCTTTCTTT. J is TRBJ1-1 and V is TRBV5-1; D unclear. V lost 3 bases to trimming and J lost 0 bases, with 6 bases between them. CDR3 size: 13 residues. Per the germline V gene, CDR1 is SGHRS and CDR2 is YFSETQ.

This chain uses TRBV27 with TRBJ2-5; perhaps TRBD1 as D (5 bases). The V gene lost 4 bases and the J gene lost 5 bases, with 11 bases spanning the gap. CDR1 and CDR2 (germline): MNHEY, SMNVEV (reference sequence). There are 13 residues in the CDR3. This chain's CDR3 is CASSSGRQETQYF. The CDR3 DNA reads TGTGCCAGCAGTTCAGGGCGGCAGGAGACCCAGTACTTC.

The chain couples TRBV2 to TRBJ2-7, with D unresolved. Germline CDR1 is SNHLY and CDR2 is FYNNEI. The germline V and J ends were trimmed by 6 bases and 4 bases, with 7 bases remaining between them. This CDR3 region has 11 residues. CDR3 sequence: CASSERYEQYF. The CDR3 DNA reads TGTGCCAGCAGCGAAAGGTACGAGCAGTACTTC.

CDR3 protein: CASTGQGSLGEKLFF. In DNA form, the CDR3 reads TGTGCCAGCACGGGACAGGGATCTTTGGGTGAAAAACTGTTTTTT. The J gene is TRBJ1-4, the V gene TRBV6-1, with TRBD1 matching 9 bases. Germline CDR1 and CDR2: MNHNS and SASEGT. J was trimmed by 7 bases and V by 7 bases; bases with no gene match: 10. This CDR3 has 15 residues.

The table lists this clone with a count of one. The chain joins TRBV5-5 to TRBJ2-3, with D possibly being TRBD2 (5 bases). The CDR3 has 11 amino acids. Germline CDR1 SGHKS, CDR2 YYEKEE (reference sequence). The germline V and J ends were trimmed by 8 bases and 5 bases, with 9 bases remaining between them. The CDR3 spells CARGSRDTQYF. Written as DNA, the CDR3 is TGTGCCAGAGGGAGCCGAGATACGCAGTATTTT.

The chain uses TRBV10-2 and TRBJ2-5, with 13 bases identical to TRBD2. There are 19 residues in the CDR3. V shed 2 bases, J shed 6 bases, and the junction held 15 bases outside the gene matches. Germline V gives CDR1 WSHSY, CDR2 SAAADI. CDR3: CASSETSGGADSNRKTQYF. The DNA of the CDR3 is TGCGCCAGCAGTGAGACTAGCGGGGGGGCCGATTCCAACCGAAAGACCCAGTACTTC.

In this sample, this clone turned up a few times. The chain links TRBV15 to TRBJ2-3; D is possibly TRBD1 (6 bases). Germline V CDR1 and CDR2: LNHNV, YYDKDF (reference sequence). This CDR3 is 15 amino acids long. V was trimmed by 1 base and J by 2 bases, leaving 10 bases between them. The DNA for the CDR3 is TGTGCCACCAGCAGAGGGGGGCGGAACACAGATACGCAGTATTTT. This gives the protein CATSRGGRNTDTQYF.

J is TRBJ1-2 and V is TRBV6-5, with 8 bases aligning to TRBD1. With 5 bases clipped from V and 2 bases from J, the junction kept 4 bases outside the gene matches. CDR1 and CDR2 (germline): MNHEY, SVGAGI. CDR3 length: 14 amino acids. This CDR3 is CASSRTGPNYGYTF. The CDR3 region has the DNA TGTGCCAGCAGTCGGACAGGGCCGAACTATGGCTACACCTTC.

The chain recombines TRBV9 with TRBJ2-1; D ambiguous. The CDR3 has 17 residues. Trimming left V 4 bases short and J 5 bases short, with 22 bases between. Germline values: CDR1 SGDLS, CDR2 YYNGEE. The CDR3 loop reads CASSPQANSPLNNEQFF. The CDR3 nucleotides read TGTGCCAGCAGCCCCCAAGCTAACAGCCCCTTAAACAATGAGCAGTTCTTC.

The rearrangement links TRBV29-1 to TRBJ1-2; 7 nucleotides match TRBD1. The CDR3 sequence is 13 residues long. Trimming removed 7 bases from V and 0 bases from J; junction bases left unmatched: 5. Germline-derived CDR1 and CDR2 are SQVTM and ANQGSEA. CDR3 DNA: TGCAGCGCCGGGACAGCATCTAACTATGGCTACACCTTC. It translates to CSAGTASNYGYTF.

The J gene is TRBJ1-6, the V gene TRBV9; D ambiguous. CDR1 and CDR2 from the germline V gene are SGDLS and YYNGEE. This CDR3 region has 16 residues. Between the trimmed V and J ends, which lost 0 bases and 8 bases, there was a span of 15 bases. CDR3 coding DNA: TGTGCCAGCAGCGTAGGGGTAGGGAGCCAGGATTCACCCCTCCACTTT. Its translation: CASSVGVGSQDSPLHF. Drawing the rest from reference TRBV9 and TRBJ1-6, the complete variable domain is DSGVTQTPKHLITATGQRVTLRCSPRSGDLSVYWYQQSLDQGLQFLIQYYNGEERAKGNILERFSAQQFPDLHSELNLSSLELGDSALYFCASSVGVGSQDSPLHFGNGTRLTVT.

The chain recombines TRBV25-1 with TRBJ1-1, with D perhaps matching TRBD1 (5 bases). The CDR3 sequence is 12 residues long. CDR1 is MGHDK and CDR2 is SYGVNS in the germline V gene. The V end lost 6 bases, the J end lost 7 bases, and 12 bases lay between the germline ends. CDR3 loop: CASSSGFGEAFF. In DNA form, the CDR3 reads TGTGCCAGCAGCTCAGGGTTCGGTGAAGCTTTCTTT. Full variable domain (remainder filled in from reference TRBV25-1 and TRBJ1-1): EADIYQTPRYLVIGTGKKITLECSQTMGHDKMYWYQQDPGMELHLIHYSYGVNSTEKGDLSSESTVSRIRTEHFPLTLESARPSHTSQYLCASSSGFGEAFFGQGTRLTVV.

The chain couples TRBV19 to TRBJ1-2; TRBD1 is a possible D gene (5 bases). Germline lookup yields CDR1 LNHDA and CDR2 SQIVND (reference sequence). The CDR3 is 14 amino acids. The V gene lost 3 bases and the J gene lost 1 base, with 9 bases spanning the gap. DNA of the CDR3: TGTGCCAGTAGTATTGGGACCTTTAACTATGGCTACACCTTC. This sequence encodes CASSIGTFNYGYTF. Based on the CDR3 plus reference TRBV19 and TRBJ1-2, the full variable domain is DGGITQSPKYLFRKEGQNVTLSCEQNLNHDAMYWYRQDPGQGLRLIYYSQIVNDFQKGDIAEGYSVSREKKESFPLTVTSAQKNPTAFYLCASSIGTFNYGYTFGSGTRLTVV.

The chain combines TRBV19 with TRBJ1-5; D gene uncertain. In germline, CDR1 is LNHDA, CDR2 SQIVND (reference sequence). Trimming removed 3 bases from V and 7 bases from J, with 19 bases in between. The CDR3 has 16 residues. Written as DNA, the CDR3 is TGTGCCAGTAGTATTGAATTTATGGGGTTTGGGCAGCCCCAGCATTTT. This gives the protein CASSIEFMGFGQPQHF.

The V call is TRBV10-3, the J call TRBJ1-2; D not resolved. The CDR3 spans 13 residues. Per the germline V gene, CDR1 is ENHRY and CDR2 is SYGVKD. V shed 4 bases and J shed 3 bases, with 9 bases lying between them. The DNA for the CDR3 is TGTGCCATCAGTGCGGACGGAGACTATGGCTACACCTTC. Translating it yields CAISADGDYGYTF.